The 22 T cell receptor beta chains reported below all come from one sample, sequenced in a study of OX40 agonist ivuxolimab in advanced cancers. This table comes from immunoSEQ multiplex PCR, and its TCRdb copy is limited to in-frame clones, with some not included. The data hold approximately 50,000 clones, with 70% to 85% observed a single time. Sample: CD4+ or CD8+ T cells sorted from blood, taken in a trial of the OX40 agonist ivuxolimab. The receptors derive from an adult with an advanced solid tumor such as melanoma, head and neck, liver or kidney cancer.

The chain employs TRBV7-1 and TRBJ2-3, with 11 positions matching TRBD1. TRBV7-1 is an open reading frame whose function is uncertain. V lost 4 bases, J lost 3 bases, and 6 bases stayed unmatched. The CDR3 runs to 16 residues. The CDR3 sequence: CASSLVGTGGTDTQYF. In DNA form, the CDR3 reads TGTGCCAGCAGCTTAGTGGGGACAGGGGGTACAGATACGCAGTATTTT.

The DNA for the CDR3 is TGTGCCAGTAGTATAGAGGGGGACACGTCGACAGATACGCAGTATTTT. Its protein is CASSIEGDTSTDTQYF. The chain combines TRBV19 with TRBJ2-3, with D perhaps matching TRBD1 (6 bases). CDR1 is LNHDA, CDR2 SQIVND, per germline (reference sequence). V was trimmed by 0 bases and J by 3 bases, leaving 13 bases between them. This CDR3 has 16 amino acids. The full variable domain, completed using reference TRBV19 and TRBJ2-3, is DGGITQSPKYLFRKEGQNVTLSCEQNLNHDAMYWYRQDPGQGLRLIYYSQIVNDFQKGDIAEGYSVSREKKESFPLTVTSAQKNPTAFYLCASSIEGDTSTDTQYFGPGTRLTVL.

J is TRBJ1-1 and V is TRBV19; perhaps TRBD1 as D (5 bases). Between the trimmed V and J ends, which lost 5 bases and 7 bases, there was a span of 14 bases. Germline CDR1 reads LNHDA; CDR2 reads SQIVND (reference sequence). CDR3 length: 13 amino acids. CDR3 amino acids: CASSYPGTSEAFF. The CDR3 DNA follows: TGTGCCAGTAGTTATCCAGGGACCAGTGAAGCTTTCTTT.

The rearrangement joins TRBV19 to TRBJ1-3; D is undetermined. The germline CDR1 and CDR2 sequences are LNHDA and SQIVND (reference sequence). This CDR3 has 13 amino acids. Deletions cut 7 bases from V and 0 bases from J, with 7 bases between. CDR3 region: CASTPGSGNTIYF. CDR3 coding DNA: TGTGCCAGTACCCCCGGCTCTGGAAACACCATATATTTT.

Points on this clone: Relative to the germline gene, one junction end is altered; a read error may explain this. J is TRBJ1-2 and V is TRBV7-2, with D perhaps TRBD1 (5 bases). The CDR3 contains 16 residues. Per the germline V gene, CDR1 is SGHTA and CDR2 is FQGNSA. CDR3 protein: CASSVAGGASTDGYTF. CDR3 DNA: TGTGCCAGCAGCGTAGCGGGTGGGGCAAGCACAGATGGCTACACCTTC.

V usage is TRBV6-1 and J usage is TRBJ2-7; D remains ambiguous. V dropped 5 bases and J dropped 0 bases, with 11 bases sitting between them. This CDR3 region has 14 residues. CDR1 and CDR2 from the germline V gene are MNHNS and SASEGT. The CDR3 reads CASSSDGLSYEQYF. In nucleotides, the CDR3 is TGTGCCAGCAGTTCGGACGGGCTCTCCTACGAGCAGTACTTC.

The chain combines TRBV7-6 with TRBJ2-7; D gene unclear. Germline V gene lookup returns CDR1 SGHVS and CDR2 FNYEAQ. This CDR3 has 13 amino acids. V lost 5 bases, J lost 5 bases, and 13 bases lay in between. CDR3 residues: CASSLMGFDEQYF. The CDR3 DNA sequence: TGTGCCAGCAGCCTCATGGGATTCGACGAGCAGTACTTC. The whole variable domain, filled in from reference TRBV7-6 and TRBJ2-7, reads GAGVSQSPRYKVTKRGQDVALRCDPISGHVSLYWYRQALGQGPEFLTYFNYEAQQDKSGLPNDRFSAERPEGSISTLTIQRTEQRDSAMYRCASSLMGFDEQYFGPGTRLTVT.

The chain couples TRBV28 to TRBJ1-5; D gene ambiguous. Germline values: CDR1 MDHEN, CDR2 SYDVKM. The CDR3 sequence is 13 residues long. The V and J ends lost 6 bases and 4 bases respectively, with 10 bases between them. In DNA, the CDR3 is TGTGCCAGCAGCCTTTTTGGTAATCAGCCCCAGCATTTT. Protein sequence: CASSLFGNQPQHF.

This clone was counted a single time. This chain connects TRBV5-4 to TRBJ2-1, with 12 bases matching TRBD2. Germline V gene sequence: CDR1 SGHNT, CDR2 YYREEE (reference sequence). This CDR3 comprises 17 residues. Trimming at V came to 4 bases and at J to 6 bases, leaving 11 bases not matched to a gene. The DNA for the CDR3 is TGTGCCAGCAGCCCACATTCTCTAGCGGGAGGGCCCAATGAGCAGTTCTTC. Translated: CASSPHSLAGGPNEQFF.

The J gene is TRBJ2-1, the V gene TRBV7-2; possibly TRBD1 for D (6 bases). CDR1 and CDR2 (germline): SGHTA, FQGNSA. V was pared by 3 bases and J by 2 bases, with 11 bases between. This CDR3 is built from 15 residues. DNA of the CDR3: TGTGCCAGCAGCTTCTACCGGGACACCTACAATGAGCAGTTCTTC. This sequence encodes CASSFYRDTYNEQFF.

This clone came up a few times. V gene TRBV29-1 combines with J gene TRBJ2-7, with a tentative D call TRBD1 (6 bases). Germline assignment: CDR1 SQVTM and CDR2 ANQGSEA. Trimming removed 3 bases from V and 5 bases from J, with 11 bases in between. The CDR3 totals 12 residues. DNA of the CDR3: TGCAGCGTTGAGAGGGGGACCGACGAGCAGTACTTC. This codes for CSVERGTDEQYF.

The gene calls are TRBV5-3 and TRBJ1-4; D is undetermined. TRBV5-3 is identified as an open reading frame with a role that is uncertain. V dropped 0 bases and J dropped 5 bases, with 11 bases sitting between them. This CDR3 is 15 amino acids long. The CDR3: CARSLESGLNEKLFF. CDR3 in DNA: TGTGCCAGAAGCTTGGAATCAGGACTAAATGAAAAACTGTTTTTT.

The CDR3 is CASSLSGRGSYNEQFF. The CDR3 region has the DNA TGTGCCAGCAGCTTATCCGGGAGGGGATCCTACAATGAGCAGTTCTTC. The V gene is TRBV11-2, the J gene TRBJ2-1; 8 bases match TRBD2. The trim removed 2 bases at V and 1 base at J, leaving 4 bases unmatched. This CDR3 is built from 16 residues. Germline loops: CDR1 SGHAT, CDR2 FQNNGV.

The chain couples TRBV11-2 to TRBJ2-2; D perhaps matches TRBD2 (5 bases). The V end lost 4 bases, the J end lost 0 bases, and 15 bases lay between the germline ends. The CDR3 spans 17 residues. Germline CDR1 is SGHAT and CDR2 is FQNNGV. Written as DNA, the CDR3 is TGTGCCAGCAGCTCACCAAGACCGGGGACGAACACCGGGGAGCTGTTTTTT. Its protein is CASSSPRPGTNTGELFF.

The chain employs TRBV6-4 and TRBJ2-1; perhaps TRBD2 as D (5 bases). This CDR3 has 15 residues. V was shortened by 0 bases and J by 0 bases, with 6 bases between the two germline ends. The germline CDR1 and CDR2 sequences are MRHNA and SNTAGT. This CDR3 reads CASSDSSGSYNEQFF. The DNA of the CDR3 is TGTGCCAGCAGTGACTCGAGCGGCTCCTACAATGAGCAGTTCTTC.

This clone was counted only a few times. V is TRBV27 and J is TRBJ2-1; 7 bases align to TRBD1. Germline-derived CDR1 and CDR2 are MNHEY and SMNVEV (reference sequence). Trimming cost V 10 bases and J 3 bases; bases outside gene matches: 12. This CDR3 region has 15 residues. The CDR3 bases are TGTGCCACCAAAAGGTCGGCAGGGGGCTACAATGAGCAGTTCTTC. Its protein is CATKRSAGGYNEQFF.

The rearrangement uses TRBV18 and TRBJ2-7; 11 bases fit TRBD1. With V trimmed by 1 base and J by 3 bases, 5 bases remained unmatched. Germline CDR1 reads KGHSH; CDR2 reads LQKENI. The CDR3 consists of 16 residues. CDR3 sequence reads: CASSPLPGTGGYEQYF. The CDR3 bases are TGTGCCAGCTCACCACTCCCCGGGACAGGGGGCTACGAGCAGTACTTC.

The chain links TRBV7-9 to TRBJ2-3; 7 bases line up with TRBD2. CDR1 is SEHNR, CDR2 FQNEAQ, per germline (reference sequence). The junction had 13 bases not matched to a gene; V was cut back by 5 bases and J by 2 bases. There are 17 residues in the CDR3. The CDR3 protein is CASSSPRPSGYTDTQYF. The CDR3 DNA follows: TGTGCCAGCAGCAGCCCGCGTCCTAGCGGCTACACAGATACGCAGTATTTT.

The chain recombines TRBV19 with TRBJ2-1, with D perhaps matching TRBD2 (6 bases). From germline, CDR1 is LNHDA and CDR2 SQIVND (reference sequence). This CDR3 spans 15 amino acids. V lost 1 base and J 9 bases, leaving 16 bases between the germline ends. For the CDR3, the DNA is TGTGCCAGTAGTATAGGGTGGCGGGGTACGGTTGAGCAGTTCTTC. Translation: CASSIGWRGTVEQFF.

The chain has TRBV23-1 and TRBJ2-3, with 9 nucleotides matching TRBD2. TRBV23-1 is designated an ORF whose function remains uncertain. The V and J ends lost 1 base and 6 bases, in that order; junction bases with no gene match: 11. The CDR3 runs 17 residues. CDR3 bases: TGCGCCAGCAGTCAATACTGGACTAGCGCCTCCGGGGATACGCAGTATTTT. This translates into CASSQYWTSASGDTQYF.

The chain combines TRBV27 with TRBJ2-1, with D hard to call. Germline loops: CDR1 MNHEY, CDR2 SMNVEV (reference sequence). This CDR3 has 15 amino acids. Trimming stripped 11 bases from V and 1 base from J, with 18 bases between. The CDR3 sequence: CARGARRRSYNEQFF. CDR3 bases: TGTGCCCGCGGAGCCAGACGCAGATCCTACAATGAGCAGTTCTTC.

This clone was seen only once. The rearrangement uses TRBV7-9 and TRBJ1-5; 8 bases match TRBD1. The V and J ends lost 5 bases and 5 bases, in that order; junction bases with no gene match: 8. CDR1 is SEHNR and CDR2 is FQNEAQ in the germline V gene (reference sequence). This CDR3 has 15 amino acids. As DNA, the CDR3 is TGTGCCAGCAGCAAGGGGGACAGGCAGGATCAGCCCCAGCATTTT. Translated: CASSKGDRQDQPQHF.